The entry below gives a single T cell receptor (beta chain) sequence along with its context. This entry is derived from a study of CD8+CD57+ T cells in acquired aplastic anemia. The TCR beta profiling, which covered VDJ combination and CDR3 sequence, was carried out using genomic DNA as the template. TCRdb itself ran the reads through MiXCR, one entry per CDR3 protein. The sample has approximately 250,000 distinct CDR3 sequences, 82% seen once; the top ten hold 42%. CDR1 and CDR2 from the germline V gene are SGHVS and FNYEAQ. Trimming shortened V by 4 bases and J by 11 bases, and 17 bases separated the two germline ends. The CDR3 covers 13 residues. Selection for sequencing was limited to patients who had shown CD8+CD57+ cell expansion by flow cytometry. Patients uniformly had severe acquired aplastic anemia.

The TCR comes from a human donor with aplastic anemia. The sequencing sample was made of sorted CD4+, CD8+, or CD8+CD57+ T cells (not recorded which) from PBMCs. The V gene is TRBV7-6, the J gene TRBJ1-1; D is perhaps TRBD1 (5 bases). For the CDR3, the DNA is TGTGCCAGCAGCTCGACCCCCGGGACCGACGCTTTCTTT. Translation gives CASSSTPGTDAFF.